Listed below are T cell receptor beta chains from one sample, sequenced in a study of T-cell reconstitution after alpha-beta-depleted transplantation in children. TCRdb reprocessed the PCR reads with MiXCR, giving one entry per CDR3 protein. The table lists fewer than 8,000 distinct CDR3 sequences, about 32% of them singletons, with 2% to 2.5% in the top ten. This specimen consisted of peripheral blood, obtained 60 days after TCRalphabeta/CD19-depleted stem cell transplant. These TCRs come from a boy under two years old who had a stem cell transplant for SCID, so the T cells may come from the graft donor. The CDR3 runs from the conserved cysteine through the conserved F or W. D genes are given only for firm matches. Not all rows give a size; the values are once, few, many and, for expanded clones, a class.

j_call cdr3_length v_call d_call clone_size cdr3_nt cdr3_aa
TRBJ1-2 14 TRBV5-6 - many TGTGCCAGCAGCTTGGGCAGGGAGAGTGGTGGCTACACTTTC CASSLGRESGGYTF
TRBJ1-6 15 TRBV6-5 - medium-sized TGTGCCAGCAGTTACTTATCCGGGCCCCAAAGGCCCCTCCACTTT CASSYLSGPQRPLHF
TRBJ2-1 14 TRBV12-3/TRBV12-4 TRBD1 once TGTGCCAGCAGTACCGGGACAGGGGTGAATGAGCAGTTCTTC CASSTGTGVNEQFF
TRBJ2-5 13 TRBV15 - - TGTGCCACCAGCATACCCTGGGGAGAGACCCAGTACTTC CATSIPWGETQYF
TRBJ2-5 17 TRBV5-4 - many TGTGCCAGCAGCTTGGCCCCTGTCGGGACCAATCAAGAGACCCAGTACTTC CASSLAPVGTNQETQYF
TRBJ2-1 17 TRBV3-1 - - TGTGCCAGCTGCAAGCAGGGCCCTCGGGAATCCTACAATGAGCAGTTCTTC CASCKQGPRESYNEQFF
TRBJ2-1 12 TRBV7-9 - few TGTGCCAGCAGCGAGTCCGGGATGCGTCAGTTCTTC CASSESGMRQFF
TRBJ2-1 14 TRBV6-5 - medium-sized TGTGCCAGCAGTTACCATTCGCTCTCGAATGAGCAGTTCTTC CASSYHSLSNEQFF
TRBJ2-5 18 TRBV3-1 - many TGTGCCAGCAGCCCATACCCACGCTGGACTACCACTCAAGAGACCCAGTACTTC CASSPYPRWTTTQETQYF
TRBJ1-4 15 TRBV6-5 TRBD1 medium-sized TGTGCCAGCAGTTACGGGGGACAGTATAATGAAAAACTGTTTTTT CASSYGGQYNEKLFF
TRBJ1-4 15 TRBV12-3/TRBV12-4 TRBD1 medium-sized TGTGCCAGCAGTCCAGAAGGGACAGGGGCCGAAAAACTGTTTTTT CASSPEGTGAEKLFF
TRBJ2-1 15 TRBV6-5 - - TGTGCCAGCAGTTACTCGTGGGCTAGTTACAATGAGCAGTTCTTC CASSYSWASYNEQFF